This TCR beta chain was captured in a study of cytomegalovirus exposure and HLA in healthy donors. The PCR contained 60 Vbeta and 13 Jbeta primers. Data came from immunoSEQ multiplex PCR; TCRdb stores just in-frame clones and leaves some out. The table has roughly 110,000 clones, more than 65% seen once. Germline CDR1 SGHAT, CDR2 FQNNGV. The junction had 4 bases not matched to a gene; V was cut back by 3 bases and J by 0 bases. The CDR3 contains 15 residues. Findings of the study overall: Later on, an analysis showed TCR association rates differing by HLA locus, with DRB1 the most and HLA-C the fewest. Most TCR sequences proved rare, with some public TCRs found in many donors. Certain sequence variants were highly shared and formed a cluster, and this cluster was likely a sequencing artifact. When a later analysis compared HLA-associated TCR beta chains with equally common others, the HLA-associated chains turned out to be more clonally expanded and to have lower generation probabilities.

As concerns this clone: Its specificity is not known.

J is TRBJ2-7 and V is TRBV11-2, with 8 bases that match TRBD1. What was sequenced was PBMCs. The TCR sequence derives from a man aged 40-50 years in good health and CMV-seropositive. In DNA, the CDR3 is TGTGCCAGCAGCTTGCGACAGGGGATCTCCTACGAGCAGTACTTC. Protein: CASSLRQGISYEQYF.